This T cell receptor (beta chain) was captured in a study of blood T cell repertoires in COVID-19 (dated by TCRdb to about 2020). Context from the whole study: Samples covering the acute and convalescent phases of COVID-19 were provided by collaborators in the United States, Italy and Spain. The dataset comprised deeply sampled blood TCRbeta repertoires from subjects exposed to, actively infected with, or recovered from COVID-19. The prospective study material was composed of cDNA or gDNA derived from T cells, B-cell-depleted T cells, or PBMCs. Where available, HLA class I and class II types were taken from metadata supplied by the sample provider and were not determined by assay-based typing. Sample metadata almost always included a de-identified subject ID, COVID-19 status, age in years and sex. Samples came from the ongoing ImmuneRACE study (first 160 participants) plus 1,254 subjects from 6 global collaborators. A freely available public database, intended as a resource for researchers studying the immune response to SARS-CoV-2, is where the repertoires were released. General conclusions and limits of the study: The amount of clinical and demographic metadata varied by source and participant and was provided uncurated.

A remark on this clone: It has no known antigen specificity. No much larger clonotype is one base removed from it; base qualities were not supplied.

TCRbeta CDR3 regions were amplified from genomic DNA using the immunoSEQ Assay, a bias-controlled multiplex PCR. Regarding the original processing steps: Within the assay, amplification of reference gene primers was used to estimate how many nucleated cells each sample contained. To quantify the absolute abundance of each unique TCRbeta CDR3 rearrangement, sequence reads were collapsed and filtered. For each sample, productive Simpson clonality was calculated by taking the square root of Simpson's diversity index across productive rearrangements. TCRdb limited this immuneACCESS table to in-frame rearrangements with V and J called. A share of clones is missing; checked studies link under half to unresolved V genes, and the rest is unexplained. The D gene and trimming were derived from the DNA, and the V and J assignments and clone size from that table. The sample contains 200,000 to 250,000 clones, 65% to 90% of them found a single time. Approximately 2.4% of the sample comes from the top ten.

One collaborating source in Seattle enrolled patients while the patients were actively infected and followed the patients over time throughout the course of disease. Collaborating institutions collected whole blood in K2EDTA tubes following their own protocols. For TCRbeta analysis, collaborators shipped samples as frozen whole blood, isolated PBMCs, or DNA extracted from either of those sample types. The CDR3 starts with the cysteine, ends with the phenylalanine, and has 16 residues. Only CDR3 DNA remains: 48 bases, in frame from the first base. Deletion took 2 bases off V and 4 bases off J, with a span of 17 bases between the germline ends. The germline V gene specifies MNHEY as CDR1 and SVGAGI as CDR2.

Sample: peripheral blood. Rearrangement joined TRBV6-5 to TRBJ1-2; 6 matching bases give a weak D call of TRBD1. This receptor was obtained from a woman between 65 and 79 years old with COVID-19, enrolled during active disease. The nucleotide sequence reads TGTGCCAGCAGTTACGTAAGACAGGACCTTTTCTATGGCTACACCTTC. This is translated as CASSYVRQDLFYGYTF.